Below are 16 T cell receptor beta chains sequenced from a single sample in a study of blood T cell repertoires in COVID-19. The assay was immunoSEQ multiplex PCR, and TCRdb's table has in-frame clones only and misses some. The data contain about 130,000 clones, 85% of them seen just once; the ten biggest clones take up 3.2%. The sample taken for sequencing was peripheral blood. The receptors shown here come from a woman older than 75 with COVID-19, enrolled during active disease.

The chain joins TRBV4-3 to TRBJ2-2, with a weak D call TRBD2 (5 bases). The CDR3 extends over 16 amino acids. The germline CDR1 and CDR2 sequences are LGHNA and YSLEER. The V and J ends lost 0 bases and 5 bases respectively, with 13 bases between them. The CDR3 region has the DNA TGCGCCAGCAGCCAAGATCGGGCAGGCGGGACCGGGGAGCTGTTTTTT. Translated, it gives CASSQDRAGGTGELFF.

The V gene is TRBV7-9, the J gene TRBJ2-1, with TRBD2 matching 14 bases. The CDR3 consists of 18 residues. The germline CDR1 and CDR2 sequences are SEHNR and FQNEAQ (reference sequence). The V segment lost 5 bases and the J segment 7 bases; nucleotides outside the gene matches: 13. CDR3 in amino acids: CASSLVRGTSGSLNEQFF. DNA of the CDR3: TGTGCCAGCAGCCTAGTCAGGGGGACTAGCGGGAGTCTGAATGAGCAGTTCTTC.

The V and J genes are TRBV5-3 and TRBJ2-7; 8 bases agree with TRBD2. TRBV5-3 is marked as an open reading frame, function uncertain. The CDR3 is 17 residues long. The J segment lost 3 bases and the V segment lost 2 bases, leaving 13 bases of the junction unmatched. The CDR3 here is CARSFTGGVAQNYEQYF. DNA for the CDR3: TGTGCCAGAAGCTTTACGGGGGGGGTCGCCCAGAACTACGAGCAGTACTTC.

The rearrangement links TRBV28 to TRBJ2-7, with D perhaps matching TRBD2 (5 bases). The CDR3 spans 13 residues. The germline V gene encodes CDR1 MDHEN and CDR2 SYDVKM. V was pared by 7 bases and J by 11 bases, with 21 bases between. CDR3 sequence reads: CASTSPPAARKYF. The CDR3 DNA reads TGTGCCAGCACTTCTCCCCCAGCGGCAAGAAAGTACTTC.

V is TRBV28 and J is TRBJ2-2; 10 nucleotides line up with TRBD1. The J segment lost 4 bases and the V segment lost 3 bases, leaving 2 bases of the junction unmatched. The CDR3 extends over 15 amino acids. Germline values: CDR1 MDHEN, CDR2 SYDVKM. This CDR3 reads CASSFGTGVTGELFF. In nucleotides, the CDR3 is TGTGCCAGCAGTTTCGGGACAGGGGTCACCGGGGAGCTGTTTTTT.

The J gene is TRBJ2-7, the V gene TRBV6-5, with TRBD2 matching 11 bases. Per germline, CDR1 MNHEY and CDR2 SVGAGI. Losses at the gene ends were 5 bases for V and 2 bases for J; bases not matched to a gene: 5. The CDR3 runs 15 residues. The CDR3 DNA reads as TGTGCCAGCAGTCGAGGACTAGCGGGTGCCTACGAGCAGTACTTC. Translated: CASSRGLAGAYEQYF.

The V call is TRBV19, the J call TRBJ1-5; tentative D call: TRBD1 (6 bases). The CDR3 has 15 residues. The V end was cut by 5 bases, the J end by 4 bases, with 15 bases between. Germline CDR1 is LNHDA and CDR2 is SQIVND (reference sequence). The CDR3 sequence is CASSPETGYNQPQHF. The CDR3, as DNA: TGTGCCAGTAGTCCCGAGACAGGATATAATCAGCCCCAGCATTTT.

For the CDR3, the DNA is TGTGCCAGCAGCCCCTCCCCGGGAAACACCATATATTTT. It translates to CASSPSPGNTIYF. The V gene is TRBV7-9, the J gene TRBJ1-3; D is ambiguous. The germline V gene has CDR1 SEHNR and CDR2 FQNEAQ (reference sequence). V gave up 5 bases and J gave up 4 bases, with 9 bases separating them. This CDR3 has 13 amino acids.

This chain connects TRBV14 to TRBJ2-3, with TRBD2 identical over 7 bases. V dropped 8 bases and J dropped 3; count of bases not matched to a gene: 5. Germline V lookup: CDR1 SGHDN, CDR2 FVKESK. This CDR3 spans 13 amino acids. CDR3 amino acids: CASRPGGTDTQYF. For the CDR3, the DNA is TGTGCCAGCCGTCCCGGGGGGACAGATACGCAGTATTTT.

This rearrangement joins TRBV5-1 to TRBJ2-3, with TRBD1 identical over 9 bases. This CDR3 is 16 amino acids long. Looked up from germline, CDR1 is SGHRS and CDR2 is YFSETQ. Trimming at V came to 4 bases and at J to 3 bases, leaving 9 bases not matched to a gene. The CDR3 nucleotides read TGCGCCAGCAGCAGGGGACAGGGCTCTTTTACAGATACGCAGTATTTT. The encoded protein is CASSRGQGSFTDTQYF.

The chain links TRBV19 to TRBJ1-1; D is unresolved. Germline CDR1 reads LNHDA; CDR2 reads SQIVND (reference sequence). This CDR3 is 12 amino acids long. V shed 8 bases and J shed 7 bases, with 14 bases lying between them. The CDR3 DNA reads TGTGCCAGTGCTAAGTTATACGGTGAAGCTTTCTTT. Protein: CASAKLYGEAFF.

Within the sample, this clone is medium-sized. This sequence joins TRBV4-2 and TRBJ2-7, with TRBD2 matching over 11 bases. J gave up 1 base and V 1 base, and 0 bases lay outside the gene matches. The CDR3 length is 15 residues. From germline, CDR1 is LGHNA and CDR2 YNFKEQ. CDR3 bases: TGTGCCAGCAGCCAAGGACTAGCGGGATCCTACGAGCAGTACTTC. This codes for CASSQGLAGSYEQYF.

This sequence joins TRBV27 and TRBJ2-5, with 7 bases identical to TRBD2. This CDR3 comprises 17 residues. Germline V gives CDR1 MNHEY, CDR2 SMNVEV (reference sequence). V lost 6 bases to trimming and J lost 5 bases; unmatched junction nucleotides: 18. CDR3 bases: TGTGCCAGCAGCCATACTAGCGCGGGTCCCTGGGGCGAGACCCAGTACTTC. The encoded protein is CASSHTSAGPWGETQYF.

The chain couples TRBV18 to TRBJ1-4, with 8 bases fitting TRBD1. With 6 bases clipped from V and 7 bases from J, the junction kept 4 bases outside the gene matches. The CDR3 runs to 13 residues. CDR1 is KGHSH, CDR2 LQKENI, per germline. The CDR3 region is CASSQGASEKLFF. Written as DNA, the CDR3 is TGTGCCAGCTCCCAGGGGGCAAGTGAAAAACTGTTTTTT.

The chain carries TRBV25-1 and TRBJ2-7; 9 nucleotides line up with TRBD2. Germline V gives CDR1 MGHDK, CDR2 SYGVNS. The CDR3 sequence is 16 residues long. The V gene end was trimmed by 4 bases and the J gene end by 7 bases; junction bases not matched to a gene: 14. CDR3 loop: CASSGGYSGRVGEQYF. The DNA of the CDR3 is TGTGCCAGCAGTGGGGGATATAGCGGGAGAGTAGGAGAGCAGTACTTC.

J is TRBJ2-2 and V is TRBV5-1, with D uncertain. CDR1 and CDR2 (germline): SGHRS, YFSETQ. This CDR3 is built from 15 residues. V lost 0 bases and J lost 2, with 8 bases in between. The CDR3 bases are TGCGCCAGCAGCTTGGTTACAGCCAACACCGGGGAGCTGTTTTTT. It is translated as CASSLVTANTGELFF.